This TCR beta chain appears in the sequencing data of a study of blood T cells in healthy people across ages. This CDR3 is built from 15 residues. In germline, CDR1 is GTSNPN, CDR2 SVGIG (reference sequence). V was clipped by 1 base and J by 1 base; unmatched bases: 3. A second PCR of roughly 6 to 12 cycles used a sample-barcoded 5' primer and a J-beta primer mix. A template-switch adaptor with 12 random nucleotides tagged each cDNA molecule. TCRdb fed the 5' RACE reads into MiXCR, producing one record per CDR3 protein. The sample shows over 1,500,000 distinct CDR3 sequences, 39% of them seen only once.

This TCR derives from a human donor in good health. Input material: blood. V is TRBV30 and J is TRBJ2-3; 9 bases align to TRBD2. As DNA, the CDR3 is TGTGCCTGGAGTGCTTTAGCGGGGGGCACAGATACGCAGTATTTT. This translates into CAWSALAGGTDTQYF.